The 5 T cell receptor beta chains below come from one sample, sequenced in a study of T-cell reconstitution after alpha-beta-depleted transplantation in children (dated by TCRdb to about 2016). Preparation of the library involved PCR. This sample was sequenced with an Illumina HiSeq 2500. TCR library preparation used molecular barcoding, with unique molecular identifiers applied to normalize quantification of the TCRbeta repertoire. TCRdb applied fastp at Q25 and MiXCR to the public reads, then kept only in-frame beta chains. Rows matching on CDR3 protein sequence are summarized as one entry with the most common DNA and genes. The sample table shows about 1,000,000 distinct CDR3 sequences, and under 30% are seen once. The ten biggest clones cover over 25% of the sample. What the treatment or condition label conveys for this sample: allogeneic hematopoietic cell transplantation with graft depleted of TCRalphabeta T cells and CD19 B cells.

The sequencing used PBMCs, mostly from graft donor cells, collected 360 days after TCRalphabeta/CD19-depleted stem cell transplant. The receptor set was obtained from a boy less than two years old who had a stem cell transplant for SCID, so the T cells may come from the graft donor.

The chain has TRBV6-5 and TRBJ1-1, with 9 bases identical to TRBD1. Germline-derived CDR1 and CDR2 are MNHEY and SVGAGI. The CDR3 is made up of 11 amino acids. The V and J ends lost 7 bases and 9 bases, in that order; junction bases with no gene match: 3. The CDR3 loop reads CASTGQGQAFF. The CDR3 DNA is TGTGCCAGCACCGGACAGGGGCAAGCTTTCTTT.

The chain joins TRBV15 to TRBJ1-5; possibly TRBD1 for D (6 bases). Germline V gene sequence: CDR1 LNHNV, CDR2 YYDKDF (reference sequence). With 5 bases removed from V and 0 bases from J, the gap between germline ends came to 23 bases. This CDR3 has 19 amino acids. DNA of the CDR3: TGTGCCACCAGCGACCGACAGGCCATCAGATCCTATAGCAATCAGCCCCAGCATTTT. Translation: CATSDRQAIRSYSNQPQHF.

This clonotype was seen only a few times. The V call is TRBV5-5, the J call TRBJ2-3, with D perhaps matching TRBD1 or TRBD2 (5 bases each). The CDR3 covers 12 residues. Per germline, CDR1 SGHKS and CDR2 YYEKEE (reference sequence). The V end was cut by 4 bases, the J end by 12 bases, with 15 bases between. The CDR3 loop is CASSTGTPLQYF. For the CDR3, the DNA is TGTGCCAGCAGCACGGGGACCCCGCTTCAGTATTTT.

The V gene is TRBV5-6, the J gene TRBJ2-7; 7 bases are a match to TRBD1. The V gene end was trimmed by 3 bases and the J gene end by 1 base; junction bases not matched to a gene: 7. The CDR3 consists of 15 residues. In germline, CDR1 is SGHDT, CDR2 YYEEEE. CDR3 region: CASSSGQLLSYEQYF. The CDR3 nucleotides are TGTGCCAGCAGCTCGGGACAGCTACTATCCTACGAGCAGTACTTC.

The chain is built from TRBV10-1 and TRBJ2-5; TRBD2 might be the D (5 bases). V was pared by 5 bases and J by 9 bases, with 13 bases between. Per the germline V gene, CDR1 is WNHNN and CDR2 is SYGVQD (reference sequence). The CDR3 spans 12 residues. CDR3 amino acids: CASSPGTLPQYF. CDR3 in DNA: TGCGCCAGCAGTCCGGGAACCTTGCCCCAGTACTTC.